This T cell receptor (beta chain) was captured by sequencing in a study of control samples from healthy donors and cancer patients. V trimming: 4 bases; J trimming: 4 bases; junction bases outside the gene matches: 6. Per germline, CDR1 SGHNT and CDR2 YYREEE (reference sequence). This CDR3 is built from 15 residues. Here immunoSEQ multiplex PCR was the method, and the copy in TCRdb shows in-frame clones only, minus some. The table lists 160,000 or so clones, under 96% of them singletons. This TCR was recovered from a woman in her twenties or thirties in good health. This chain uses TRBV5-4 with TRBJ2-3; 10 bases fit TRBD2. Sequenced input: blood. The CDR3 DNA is TGTGCCAGCAGCCCCAGCGGGGGGGCCCCAGATACGCAGTATTTT. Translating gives CASSPSGGAPDTQYF.